This T cell receptor beta chain was captured by sequencing in a study of T cells in Graves' hyperthyroidism and ophthalmopathy. Study results and limitations: Most clonotypes expanded in thyroid above 0.001 were likewise present in blood.

TCR beta CDR3 regions were amplified from RNA transcripts. HTBI primers were used for first-round RT-PCR of the TCR CDR3. A single record per CDR3 protein comes from TCRdb applying MiXCR to the multiplex PCR reads. Of around 370,000 distinct CDR3 sequences listed, around 20% are singletons. Per germline, CDR1 SGHAT and CDR2 FQNNGV. This CDR3 spans 14 amino acids. The V end lost 1 base, the J end lost 3 bases, and 9 bases lay between the germline ends. The diagnoses drew upon clinical symptoms, serum thyroxine and TRAb, thyroid ultrasound and orbital computed tomography. This clonotype was picked up many times. Its antigen remains unknown.

The sequence was collected from a man aged 18 to 29 with Graves' ophthalmopathy. The sequencing input was blood. The chain employs TRBV11-2 and TRBJ1-2; D remains unclear. The CDR3: CASSLAAGDYGYTF. The CDR3 DNA reads TGTGCCAGCAGCTTAGCGGCAGGTGACTATGGCTACACCTTC.